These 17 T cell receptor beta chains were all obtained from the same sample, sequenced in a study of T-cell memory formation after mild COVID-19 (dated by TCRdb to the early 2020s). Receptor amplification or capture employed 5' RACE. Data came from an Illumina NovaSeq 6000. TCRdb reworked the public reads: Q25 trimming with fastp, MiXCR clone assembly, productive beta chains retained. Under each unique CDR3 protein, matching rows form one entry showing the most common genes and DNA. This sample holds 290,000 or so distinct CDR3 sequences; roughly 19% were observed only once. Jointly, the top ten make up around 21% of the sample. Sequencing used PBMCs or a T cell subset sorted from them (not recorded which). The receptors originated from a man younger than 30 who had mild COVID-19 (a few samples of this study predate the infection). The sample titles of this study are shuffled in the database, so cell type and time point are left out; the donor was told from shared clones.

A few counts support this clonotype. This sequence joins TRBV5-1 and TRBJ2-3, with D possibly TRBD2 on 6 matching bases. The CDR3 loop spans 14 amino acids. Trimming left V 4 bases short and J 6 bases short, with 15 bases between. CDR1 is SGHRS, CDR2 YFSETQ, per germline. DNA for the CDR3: TGCGCCAGCAGCGATAGCGGTTCCACGGATACGCAGTATTTT. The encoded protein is CASSDSGSTDTQYF.

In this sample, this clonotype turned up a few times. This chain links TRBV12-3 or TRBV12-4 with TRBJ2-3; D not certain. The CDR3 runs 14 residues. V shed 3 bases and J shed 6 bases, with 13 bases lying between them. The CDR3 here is CASSLEFRRDTQYF. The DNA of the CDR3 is TGTGCCAGCAGTTTGGAGTTTCGACGGGATACGCAGTATTTT.

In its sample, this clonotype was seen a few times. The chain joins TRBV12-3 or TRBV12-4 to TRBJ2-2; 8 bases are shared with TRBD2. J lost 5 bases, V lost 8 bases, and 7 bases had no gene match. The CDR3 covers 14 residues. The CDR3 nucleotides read TGTGCCAGCCCCGGGGGGGGGACAACCGGGGAGCTGTTTTTT. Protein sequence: CASPGGGTTGELFF.

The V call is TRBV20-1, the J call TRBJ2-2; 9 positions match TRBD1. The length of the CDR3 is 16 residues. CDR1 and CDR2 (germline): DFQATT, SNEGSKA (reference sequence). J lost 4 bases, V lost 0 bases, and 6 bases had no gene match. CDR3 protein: CSARDAGTGPTGELFF. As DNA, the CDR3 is TGCAGTGCTAGAGATGCCGGGACAGGGCCCACCGGGGAGCTGTTTTTT.

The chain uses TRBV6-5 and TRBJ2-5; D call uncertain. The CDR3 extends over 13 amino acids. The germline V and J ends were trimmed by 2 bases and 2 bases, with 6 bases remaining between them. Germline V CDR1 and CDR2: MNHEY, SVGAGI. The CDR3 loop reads CASSYQHQETQYF. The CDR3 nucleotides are TGTGCCAGCAGTTACCAACATCAAGAGACCCAGTACTTC.

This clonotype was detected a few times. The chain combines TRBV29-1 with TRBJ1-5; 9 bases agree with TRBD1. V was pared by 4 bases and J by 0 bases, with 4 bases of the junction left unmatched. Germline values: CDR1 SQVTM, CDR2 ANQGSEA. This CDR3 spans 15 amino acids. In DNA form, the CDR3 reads TGCAGCGTTGGACAGGGGGGTTCTAGCAATCAGCCCCAGCATTTT. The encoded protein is CSVGQGGSSNQPQHF.

The CDR3 region has the DNA TGTGCCAGCAGTTTATTCGGACAAAACACCGGGGAGCTGTTTTTT. The encoded protein is CASSLFGQNTGELFF. The chain employs TRBV12-3 or TRBV12-4 and TRBJ2-2; possibly TRBD1 for D (5 bases). V lost 2 bases to trimming and J lost 2 bases, with 9 bases between them. This CDR3 spans 15 amino acids.

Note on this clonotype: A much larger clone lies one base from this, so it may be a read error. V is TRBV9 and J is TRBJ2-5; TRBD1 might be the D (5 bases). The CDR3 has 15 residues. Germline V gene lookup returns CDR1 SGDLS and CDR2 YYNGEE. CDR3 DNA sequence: TGTGCCAGAAGCGTAGACGGAGCTTCAGGGGAGACCCAGTACTTC. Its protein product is CARSVDGASGETQYF. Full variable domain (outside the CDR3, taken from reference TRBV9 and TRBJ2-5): DSGVTQTPKHLITATGQRVTLRCSPRSGDLSVYWYQQSLDQGLQFLIQYYNGEERAKGNILERFSAQQFPDLHSELNLSSLELGDSALYFCARSVDGASGETQYFGPGTRLLVL.

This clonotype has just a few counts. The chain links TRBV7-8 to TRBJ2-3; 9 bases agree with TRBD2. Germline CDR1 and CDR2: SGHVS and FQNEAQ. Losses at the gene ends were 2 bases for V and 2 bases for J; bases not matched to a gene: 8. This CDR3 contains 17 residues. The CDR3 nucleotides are TGTGCCAGCAGCTTATATGGGCTAGCGGGGTTCACAGATACGCAGTATTTT. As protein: CASSLYGLAGFTDTQYF.

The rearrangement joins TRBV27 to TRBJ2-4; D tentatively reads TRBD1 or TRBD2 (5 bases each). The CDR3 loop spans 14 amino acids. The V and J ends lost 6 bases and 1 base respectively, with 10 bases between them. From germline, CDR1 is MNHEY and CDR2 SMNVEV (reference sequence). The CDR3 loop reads CASRSGTAKNIQYF. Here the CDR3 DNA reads TGTGCCAGCAGGTCAGGGACCGCCAAAAACATTCAGTACTTC.

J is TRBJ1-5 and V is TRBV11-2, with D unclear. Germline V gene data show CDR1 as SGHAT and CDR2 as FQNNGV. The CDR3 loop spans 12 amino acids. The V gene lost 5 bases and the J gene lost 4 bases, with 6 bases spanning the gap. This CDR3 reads CASSGENQPQHF. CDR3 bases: TGTGCCAGCAGCGGGGAGAATCAGCCCCAGCATTTT.

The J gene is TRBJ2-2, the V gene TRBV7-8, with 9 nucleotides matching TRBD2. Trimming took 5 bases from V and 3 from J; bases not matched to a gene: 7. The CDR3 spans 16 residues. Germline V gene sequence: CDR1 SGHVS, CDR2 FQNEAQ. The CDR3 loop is CASSRLAGIYTGELFF. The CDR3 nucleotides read TGTGCCAGCAGCCGGCTAGCGGGGATATACACCGGGGAGCTGTTTTTT. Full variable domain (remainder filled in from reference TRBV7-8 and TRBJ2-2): GAGVSQSPRYKVAKRGQDVALRCDPISGHVSLFWYQQALGQGPEFLTYFQNEAQLDKSGLPSDRFFAERPEGSVSTLKIQRTQQEDSAVYLCASSRLAGIYTGELFFGEGSRLTVL.

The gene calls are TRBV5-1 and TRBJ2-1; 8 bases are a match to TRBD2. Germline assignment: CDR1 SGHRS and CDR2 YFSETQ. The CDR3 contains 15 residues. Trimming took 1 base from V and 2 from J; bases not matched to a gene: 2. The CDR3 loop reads CASSLREGTYNEQFF. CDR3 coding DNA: TGCGCCAGCAGCTTGCGGGAGGGGACCTACAATGAGCAGTTCTTC.

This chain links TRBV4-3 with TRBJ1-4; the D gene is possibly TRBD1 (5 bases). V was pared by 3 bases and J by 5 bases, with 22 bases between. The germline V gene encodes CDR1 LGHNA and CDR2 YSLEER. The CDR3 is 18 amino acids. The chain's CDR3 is CASSQDPQTQAPNEKLFF. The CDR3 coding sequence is TGCGCCAGCAGCCAGGATCCTCAAACACAGGCGCCGAATGAAAAACTGTTTTTT.

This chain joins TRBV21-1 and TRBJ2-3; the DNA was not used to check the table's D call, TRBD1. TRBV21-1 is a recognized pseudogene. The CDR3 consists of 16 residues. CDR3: CASSRTGGAPTDTQYF. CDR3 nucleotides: TGTGCCAGCAGCAGAACCGGGGGGGCCCCCACAGATACGCAGTATTTT.

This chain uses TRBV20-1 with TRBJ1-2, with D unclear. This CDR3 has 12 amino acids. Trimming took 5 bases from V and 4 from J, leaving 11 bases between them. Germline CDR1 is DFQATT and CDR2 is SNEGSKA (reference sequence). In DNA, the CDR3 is TGCAGTGCTGCGTCTGGAGGCTATGGCTACACCTTC. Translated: CSAASGGYGYTF.

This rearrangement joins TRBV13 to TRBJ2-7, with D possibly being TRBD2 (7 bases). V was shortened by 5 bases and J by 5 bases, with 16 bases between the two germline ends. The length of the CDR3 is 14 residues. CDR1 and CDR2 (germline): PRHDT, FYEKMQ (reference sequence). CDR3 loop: CASSPEGGAHEQYV. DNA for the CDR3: TGTGCCAGCAGCCCCGAAGGGGGGGCGCACGAGCAGTACGTC.